The clone carrying this T cell receptor beta chain has only one observation. What it binds is not known. Reverse transcription of extracted RNA yielded cDNA, which provided the sequencing template. Clones were sequenced by immunoSEQ multiplex PCR, and TCRdb holds only the in-frame ones, with some missing. This sample has some 120,000 clones, with 45% to 50% found just once. The data derive from a study of CD8+ T cells in alopecia areata. This CDR3 region has 14 residues. Germline loops: CDR1 SQVTM, CDR2 ANQGSEA. Trimming removed 6 bases from V and 7 bases from J; junction bases left unmatched: 11. Whole-study findings and limits: Sharing of TCRs across patients appeared less clear than in mice, possibly for HLA-related reasons.

V usage is TRBV29-1 and J usage is TRBJ2-1; TRBD2 aligns across 8 bases. The sample was NKG2D-low CD8+ T cells sorted from blood. The source is a human donor with alopecia areata. The CDR3 sequence is CSVDSERESNEQFF. The CDR3 nucleotides are TGCAGCGTCGACTCAGAGCGGGAGAGTAATGAGCAGTTCTTC.